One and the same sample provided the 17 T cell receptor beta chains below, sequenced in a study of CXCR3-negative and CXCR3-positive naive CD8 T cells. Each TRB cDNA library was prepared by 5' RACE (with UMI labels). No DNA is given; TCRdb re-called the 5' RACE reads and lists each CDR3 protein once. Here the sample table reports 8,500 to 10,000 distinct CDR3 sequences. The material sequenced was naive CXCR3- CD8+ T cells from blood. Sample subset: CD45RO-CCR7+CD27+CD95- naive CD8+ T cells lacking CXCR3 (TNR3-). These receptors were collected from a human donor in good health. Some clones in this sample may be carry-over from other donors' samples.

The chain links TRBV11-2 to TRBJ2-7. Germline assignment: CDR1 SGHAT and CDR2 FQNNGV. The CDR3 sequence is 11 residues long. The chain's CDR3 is CASSLPGEQYF.

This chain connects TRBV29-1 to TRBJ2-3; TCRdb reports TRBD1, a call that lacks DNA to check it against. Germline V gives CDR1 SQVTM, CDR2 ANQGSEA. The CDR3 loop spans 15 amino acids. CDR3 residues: CSVEPGQEVTDTQYF.

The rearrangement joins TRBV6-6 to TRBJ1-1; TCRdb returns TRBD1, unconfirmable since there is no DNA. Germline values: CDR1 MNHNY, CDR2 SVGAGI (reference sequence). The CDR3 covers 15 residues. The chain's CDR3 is CASSFSTGANTEAFF.

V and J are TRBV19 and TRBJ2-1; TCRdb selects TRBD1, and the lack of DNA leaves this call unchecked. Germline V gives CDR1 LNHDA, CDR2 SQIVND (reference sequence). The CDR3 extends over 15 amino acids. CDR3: CASSILTGTYNEQFF.

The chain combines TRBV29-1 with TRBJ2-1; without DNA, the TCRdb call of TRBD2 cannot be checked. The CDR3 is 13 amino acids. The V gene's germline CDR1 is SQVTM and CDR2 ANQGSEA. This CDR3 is CSVGSGGYNEQFF.

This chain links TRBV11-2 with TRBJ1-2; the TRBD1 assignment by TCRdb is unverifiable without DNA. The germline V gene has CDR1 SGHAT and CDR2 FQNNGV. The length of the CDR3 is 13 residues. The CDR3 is CASSWDRVDGYTF.

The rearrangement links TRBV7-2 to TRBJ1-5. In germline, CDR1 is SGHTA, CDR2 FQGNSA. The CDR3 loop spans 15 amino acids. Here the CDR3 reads CASSLAGEEDQPQHF. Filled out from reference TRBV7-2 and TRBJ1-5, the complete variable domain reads GAGVSQSPSNKVTEKGKDVELRCDPISGHTALYWYRQSLGQGLEFLIYFQGNSAPDKSGLPSDRFSAERTGGSVSTLTIQRTQQEDSAVYLCASSLAGEEDQPQHFGDGTRLSIL.

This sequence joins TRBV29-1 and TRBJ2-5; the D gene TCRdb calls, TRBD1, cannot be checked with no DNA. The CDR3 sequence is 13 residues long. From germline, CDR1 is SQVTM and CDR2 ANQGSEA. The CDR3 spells CSVESGLQETQYF. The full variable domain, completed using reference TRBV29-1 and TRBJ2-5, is SAVISQKPSRDICQRGTSLTIQCQVDSQVTMMFWYRQQPGQSLTLIATANQGSEATYESGFVIDKFPISRPNLTFSTLTVSNMSPEDSSIYLCSVESGLQETQYFGPGTRLLVL.

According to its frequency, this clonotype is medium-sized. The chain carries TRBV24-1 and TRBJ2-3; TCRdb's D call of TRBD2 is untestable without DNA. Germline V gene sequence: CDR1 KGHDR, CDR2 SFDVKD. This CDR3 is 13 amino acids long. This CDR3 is CATNAREADTQYF.

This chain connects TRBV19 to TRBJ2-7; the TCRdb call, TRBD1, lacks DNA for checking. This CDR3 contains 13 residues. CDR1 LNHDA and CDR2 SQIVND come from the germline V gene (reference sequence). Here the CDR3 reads CASAGTVSYEQYF.

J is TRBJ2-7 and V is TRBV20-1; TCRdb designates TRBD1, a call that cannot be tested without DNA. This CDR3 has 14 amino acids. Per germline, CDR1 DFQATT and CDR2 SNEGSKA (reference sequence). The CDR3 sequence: CSAVPQGAWYEQYF.

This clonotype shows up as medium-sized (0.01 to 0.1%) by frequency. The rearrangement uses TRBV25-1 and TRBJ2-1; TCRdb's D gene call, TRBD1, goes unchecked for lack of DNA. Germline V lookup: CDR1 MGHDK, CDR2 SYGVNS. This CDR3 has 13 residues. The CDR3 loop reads CASSVTGLGEQFF.

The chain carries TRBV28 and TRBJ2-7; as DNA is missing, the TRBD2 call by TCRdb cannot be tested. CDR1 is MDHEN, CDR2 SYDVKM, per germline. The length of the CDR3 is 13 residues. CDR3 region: CASSSPLTYEQYF.

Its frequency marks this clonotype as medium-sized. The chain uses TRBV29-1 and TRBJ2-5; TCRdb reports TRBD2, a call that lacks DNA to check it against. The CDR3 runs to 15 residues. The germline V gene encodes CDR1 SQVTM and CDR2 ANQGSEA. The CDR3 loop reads CSVEDEGLAHETQYF.

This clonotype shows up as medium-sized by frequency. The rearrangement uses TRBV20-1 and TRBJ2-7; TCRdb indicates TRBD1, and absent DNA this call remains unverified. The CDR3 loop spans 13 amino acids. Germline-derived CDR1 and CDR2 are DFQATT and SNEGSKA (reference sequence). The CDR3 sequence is CSARGGRGHEQYF.

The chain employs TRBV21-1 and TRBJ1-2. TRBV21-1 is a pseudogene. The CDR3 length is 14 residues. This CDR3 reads CASITLTPNYGYTF.

CDR3 amino acids: CASSLAPSGSTNEQFF. The rearrangement joins TRBV11-3 to TRBJ2-1; TCRdb reports TRBD2, a call that lacks DNA to check it against. CDR3 size: 16 residues. Germline CDR1 SGHNT, CDR2 YENEEA.